These 9 T cell receptor beta chains came from one sample sequenced in a study of blood T cell repertoires in COVID-19. Some clones are missing from TCRdb's copy, which holds only in-frame ones; the method was immunoSEQ multiplex PCR. The sample shows some 260,000 clones, about 70% of them seen only once. Input material: peripheral blood. The source of these receptors is a woman older than 75 with acute or convalescent COVID-19.

The sample holds a few counts of this clone. This chain connects TRBV5-1 to TRBJ2-1; no reliable D call. Trimming removed 8 bases from V and 0 bases from J, with 15 bases in between. The CDR3 is made up of 15 amino acids. From germline, CDR1 is SGHRS and CDR2 YFSETQ. The CDR3 reads CASVQDPSSYNEQFF. As DNA, the CDR3 is TGCGCCAGTGTCCAGGATCCCTCCTCCTACAATGAGCAGTTCTTC.

This clone appeared a few times. J is TRBJ2-1 and V is TRBV6-2 or TRBV6-3; D is perhaps TRBD1 (5 bases). This CDR3 is built from 13 residues. Germline V gene sequence: CDR1 MNHEY, CDR2 SVGEGT. Trimming removed 4 bases at V and 8 bases at J, with 12 bases between. The CDR3 reads CASSSGLGYEQFF. The CDR3 DNA follows: TGTGCCAGCAGTTCAGGGTTAGGGTATGAGCAGTTCTTC.

The rearrangement links TRBV5-6 to TRBJ2-7, with TRBD1 matching over 9 bases. The J segment lost 5 bases and the V segment lost 6 bases, leaving 12 bases of the junction unmatched. CDR1 is SGHDT and CDR2 is YYEEEE in the germline V gene. This CDR3 is 15 amino acids long. This chain's CDR3 is CASTPRRTGDDEQYF. The CDR3 DNA reads TGTGCCAGCACCCCCCGGAGGACAGGGGACGACGAGCAGTACTTC.

This clone was detected once. The chain employs TRBV10-3 and TRBJ2-2; 10 nucleotides match TRBD1. This CDR3 comprises 17 residues. Per the germline V gene, CDR1 is ENHRY and CDR2 is SYGVKD. The J segment lost 6 bases and the V segment lost 0 bases, leaving 7 bases of the junction unmatched. The CDR3 here is CAISESGDRGLSGELFF. The CDR3 nucleotides are TGTGCCATCAGTGAGTCCGGTGACAGGGGGCTGTCCGGGGAGCTGTTTTTT.

This clone was seen only a few times. The chain couples TRBV19 to TRBJ2-7; the match to TRBD1 covers 9 bases. Unmatched junction bases numbered 6, after V lost 5 bases and J lost 4 bases. The CDR3 consists of 14 residues. The germline V gene has CDR1 LNHDA and CDR2 SQIVND (reference sequence). The CDR3: CASSAKGQGYEQYF. DNA of the CDR3: TGTGCCAGTAGTGCGAAGGGACAGGGTTACGAGCAGTACTTC. The full variable domain, its missing parts supplied by reference TRBV19 and TRBJ2-7, is DGGITQSPKYLFRKEGQNVTLSCEQNLNHDAMYWYRQDPGQGLRLIYYSQIVNDFQKGDIAEGYSVSREKKESFPLTVTSAQKNPTAFYLCASSAKGQGYEQYFGPGTRLTVT.

V is TRBV5-1 and J is TRBJ2-7; D remains unclear. The CDR3 loop spans 13 amino acids. Trimming removed 0 bases from V and 6 bases from J, with 10 bases in between. Per germline, CDR1 SGHRS and CDR2 YFSETQ. In nucleotides, the CDR3 is TGCGCCAGCAGCTTGGACCGAGGTGGCGAGCAGTACTTC. This translates into CASSLDRGGEQYF.

This sequence joins TRBV4-2 and TRBJ2-5; TRBD1 is a possible D gene (6 bases). Trimming pared 4 bases from V and 2 bases from J, leaving 8 bases between. Germline V gene data show CDR1 as LGHNA and CDR2 as YNFKEQ. The CDR3 covers 13 residues. The CDR3 region is CASSLDRQETQYF. The CDR3, as DNA: TGTGCCAGCAGCCTGGACAGACAAGAGACCCAGTACTTC.

This clone is a singleton in its sample. This chain joins TRBV5-1 and TRBJ2-7, with D possibly being TRBD1 (6 bases). CDR3 length equals 15 residues. Germline values: CDR1 SGHRS, CDR2 YFSETQ. Trimming left V 3 bases short and J 3 bases short, with 16 bases between. The CDR3 region has the DNA TGCGCCAGCAGCTGGGGACAAACTCAGATCTACGAGCAGTACTTC. Translating gives CASSWGQTQIYEQYF.

The chain uses TRBV12-3 or TRBV12-4 and TRBJ1-1; D remains unclear. The CDR3 totals 13 residues. The ends were cut back, 7 bases at V and 1 base at J, with 10 bases in the middle. The CDR3 DNA reads as TGTGCCAGCACCGTTACACGGAACACTGAAGCTTTCTTT. Translation: CASTVTRNTEAFF.